These T cell receptor beta chains were read from a single sample in a study of technical replicates of blood from several donors. Here immunoSEQ multiplex PCR was the method, and the copy in TCRdb shows in-frame clones only, minus some. The sample lists 100,000 or so clones; 96% were seen once. The sequencing sample was made of T cells isolated from PBMCs. These receptors all come from a human donor in good health. Both conserved end residues are part of each CDR3. Fields, in order: CDR3 protein, CDR3 DNA, J gene, D gene, V gene, CDR3 length, clone size. D genes are given only for firm matches. A clone size is listed for some rows: how often the clone was seen (once, few, many), or a class if it is expanded.

CDR3: CATIQWASGYEQYF
DNA: TGTGCCACCATTCAATGGGCTAGCGGCTACGAGCAGTACTTC
J: TRBJ2-7
D: TRBD2
V: TRBV28
length: 14
size: -

CDR3: CASSIWRTGLGMNTEAFF
DNA: TGTGCCAGTAGTATTTGGCGGACAGGGCTGGGGATGAACACTGAAGCTTTCTTT
J: TRBJ1-1
D: TRBD1
V: TRBV19
length: 18
size: -

CDR3: CAISGRGPGVISSYEQYF
DNA: TGTGCCATCAGTGGACGTGGGCCAGGGGTTATCAGCTCCTACGAGCAGTACTTC
J: TRBJ2-7
D: -
V: TRBV10-3
length: 18
size: -

CDR3: CASGPGPKNYGYTF
DNA: TGTGCTAGTGGTCCAGGTCCCAAGAACTATGGCTACACCTTC
J: TRBJ1-2
D: -
V: TRBV12-5
length: 14
size: -

CDR3: CASSADRSSGANVLTF
DNA: TGTGCCAGCAGCGCGGACAGGAGCTCTGGGGCCAACGTCCTGACTTTC
J: TRBJ2-6
D: TRBD1
V: TRBV7-9
length: 16
size: -

CDR3: CASSVTGSQETQYF
DNA: TGTGCCAGCAGCGTAACGGGGAGCCAAGAGACCCAGTACTTC
J: TRBJ2-5
D: -
V: TRBV9
length: 14
size: -

CDR3: CASSAQGQNTGELFF
DNA: TGTGCCAGCAGCGCCCAAGGACAGAACACCGGGGAGCTGTTTTTT
J: TRBJ2-2
D: -
V: TRBV9
length: 15
size: -

CDR3: CASSLGRDLPLHF
DNA: TGTGCCAGCAGCTTGGGACGGGATCTACCCCTCCACTTT
J: TRBJ1-6
D: -
V: TRBV5-4
length: 13
size: -

CDR3: CASTSGGVYEQYF
DNA: TGTGCCAGCACCTCCGGCGGGGTCTACGAGCAGTACTTC
J: TRBJ2-7
D: -
V: TRBV13
length: 13
size: -

CDR3: CASIRVISGANVLTF
DNA: TGTGCCAGCATTCGAGTCATCTCTGGGGCCAACGTCCTGACTTTC
J: TRBJ2-6
D: -
V: TRBV6-1
length: 15
size: -

CDR3: CASSMTGSNKETQYF
DNA: TGCGCCAGCAGCATGACAGGCAGCAACAAAGAGACCCAGTACTTC
J: TRBJ2-5
D: -
V: TRBV5-1
length: 15
size: -

CDR3: CASSPTRDYIYNEQFF
DNA: TGTGCCAGCAGCCCTACGAGGGACTACATCTACAATGAGCAGTTCTTC
J: TRBJ2-1
D: TRBD2
V: TRBV14
length: 16
size: -

CDR3: CASSFIVAGQETQYF
DNA: TGTGCCAGCAGCTTCATAGTAGCGGGCCAAGAGACCCAGTACTTC
J: TRBJ2-5
D: TRBD2
V: TRBV5-6
length: 15
size: -

CDR3: CASSSQGGSGANVLTF
DNA: TGTGCCAGCAGCTCCCAGGGTGGGTCTGGGGCCAACGTCCTGACTTTC
J: TRBJ2-6
D: -
V: TRBV7-3
length: 16
size: -

CDR3: CASSDGGEVDGYTF
DNA: TGTGCCAGCAGTGACGGGGGCGAGGTTGATGGCTACACCTTC
J: TRBJ1-2
D: -
V: TRBV6-4
length: 14
size: -

CDR3: CAWRSSLRETQYF
DNA: TGTGCCTGGAGATCTAGCTTAAGAGAGACCCAGTACTTC
J: TRBJ2-5
D: -
V: TRBV30
length: 13
size: -

CDR3: CASSQEFQYSNQPQHF
DNA: TGTGCCAGCAGCCAAGAATTCCAGTATAGCAATCAGCCCCAGCATTTT
J: TRBJ1-5
D: -
V: TRBV4-2
length: 16
size: -

CDR3: CASSPGSRDSQYGYTF
DNA: TGTGCCAGCAGCCCAGGATCTAGGGACAGTCAATATGGCTACACCTTC
J: TRBJ1-2
D: TRBD1
V: TRBV7-9
length: 16
size: -

CDR3: CASSPSLSGGAYEQYF
DNA: TGTGCCAGCAGCCCATCCTTGTCGGGAGGAGCCTACGAGCAGTACTTC
J: TRBJ2-7
D: TRBD2
V: TRBV5-8
length: 16
size: -

CDR3: CASSGRLAGVNEQFF
DNA: TGCGCCAGCAGTGGTAGACTAGCGGGAGTGAATGAGCAGTTCTTC
J: TRBJ2-1
D: TRBD2
V: TRBV10-2
length: 15
size: -

CDR3: CASSSDGTGQYF
DNA: TGCGCCAGCAGCTCCGACGGTACGGGGCAGTACTTC
J: TRBJ2-7
D: -
V: TRBV5-1
length: 12
size: -

CDR3: CASSSGQASSYEQYF
DNA: TGTGCCAGCAGTTCGGGACAGGCTTCGTCCTACGAGCAGTACTTC
J: TRBJ2-7
D: TRBD1
V: TRBV6-5
length: 15
size: -

CDR3: CASSLATGRTEAFF
DNA: TGTGCCAGCAGCTTAGCTACAGGGAGAACTGAAGCTTTCTTT
J: TRBJ1-1
D: -
V: TRBV11-2
length: 14
size: -

CDR3: CASSLYPENTGELFF
DNA: TGTGCCAGCAGCTTATACCCAGAGAACACCGGGGAGCTGTTTTTT
J: TRBJ2-2
D: -
V: TRBV7-3
length: 15
size: -

CDR3: CASSFRTSGRAGETQYF
DNA: TGCGCCAGCAGCTTCCGGACTAGCGGGAGGGCCGGAGAGACCCAGTACTTC
J: TRBJ2-5
D: TRBD2
V: TRBV4-1
length: 17
size: -

CDR3: CSVAPLAPDSMNTEAFF
DNA: TGCAGCGTTGCACCCCTAGCGCCCGACTCTATGAACACTGAAGCTTTCTTT
J: TRBJ1-1
D: -
V: TRBV29-1
length: 17
size: -

CDR3: CASSDASGGVSYEQYF
DNA: TGTGCCAGCAGCGACGCTAGCGGGGGTGTCTCCTACGAGCAGTACTTC
J: TRBJ2-7
D: TRBD2
V: TRBV5-4
length: 16
size: -

CDR3: CASSNHPGQGTTGELFF
DNA: TGTGCCAGCAGCAACCACCCGGGACAGGGGACCACCGGGGAGCTGTTTTTT
J: TRBJ2-2
D: TRBD1
V: TRBV14
length: 17
size: -

CDR3: CASSTAAGRTYEQYF
DNA: TGTGCCAGTAGTACCGCAGCGGGACGAACCTACGAGCAGTACTTC
J: TRBJ2-7
D: TRBD2
V: TRBV19
length: 15
size: medium-sized

CDR3: CASSASTGNYGYTF
DNA: TGTGCCAGCAGCGCCTCGACAGGGAACTATGGCTACACCTTC
J: TRBJ1-2
D: TRBD1
V: TRBV9
length: 14
size: -

CDR3: CASSQAEGGFSYEQYF
DNA: TGTGCCAGCAGCCAAGCGGAGGGAGGGTTCTCCTACGAGCAGTACTTC
J: TRBJ2-7
D: TRBD2
V: TRBV4-2
length: 16
size: -

CDR3: CSVHEVRNTEAFF
DNA: TGCAGCGTCCACGAAGTCAGGAACACTGAAGCTTTCTTT
J: TRBJ1-1
D: -
V: TRBV29-1
length: 13
size: -

CDR3: CASSLGAVEKLFF
DNA: TGTGCCAGCAGCTTAGGAGCGGTGGAAAAACTGTTTTTT
J: TRBJ1-4
D: -
V: TRBV13
length: 13
size: once

CDR3: CSVKGGLAKNIQYF
DNA: TGCAGCGTTAAGGGGGGGTTAGCCAAAAACATTCAGTACTTC
J: TRBJ2-4
D: -
V: TRBV29-1
length: 14
size: -

CDR3: CAWTGLSGNTIYF
DNA: TGTGCCTGGACAGGTCTCTCTGGAAACACCATATATTTT
J: TRBJ1-3
D: -
V: TRBV30
length: 13
size: -

CDR3: CASSQAKGQGATDTQYF
DNA: TGTGCCAGCAGCCAAGCCAAGGGTCAGGGGGCCACAGATACGCAGTATTTT
J: TRBJ2-3
D: TRBD1
V: TRBV4-2
length: 17
size: -

CDR3: CASSLDRRSGYTF
DNA: TGTGCCAGCAGCCTCGACAGGCGGTCTGGCTACACCTTC
J: TRBJ1-2
D: -
V: TRBV5-4
length: 13
size: -

CDR3: CASSSNSGGFYEQYF
DNA: TGTGCCAGCAGCTCGAATAGCGGGGGGTTCTACGAGCAGTACTTC
J: TRBJ2-7
D: TRBD2
V: TRBV7-9
length: 15
size: once

CDR3: CASSLITNTGELFF
DNA: TGTGCCAGCAGTTTAATCACGAACACCGGGGAGCTGTTTTTT
J: TRBJ2-2
D: -
V: TRBV27
length: 14
size: -

CDR3: CASTTNRVSNTGELFF
DNA: TGTGCCAGCACAACAAACCGGGTTTCGAACACCGGGGAGCTGTTTTTT
J: TRBJ2-2
D: -
V: TRBV7-6
length: 16
size: -